These T cell receptor beta chains were read from a single sample in a study of siplizumab effects on memory and regulatory T cells. The table came from immunoSEQ multiplex PCR; TCRdb's copy has only in-frame clones and leaves some out. This table has 95,000 to 130,000 clones, less than 95% appearing once. The sample was non-Treg CD4+ T cells sorted from blood. Receptors originate from a human donor in good health. Each CDR3 is given with its conserved first and last residue. A D gene is named only where the DNA matches it firmly. A clone size is listed for some rows: how often the clone was seen (once, few, many), or a class if it is expanded.

V gene: TRBV14; J gene: TRBJ1-2; clone size: NA; D gene: TRBD1; CDR3 protein: CASSRGQALSNGYTF; CDR3 DNA: TGTGCCAGCAGCCGAGGACAGGCTCTAAGTAATGGCTACACCTTC
V gene: TRBV7-9; J gene: TRBJ2-2; clone size: NA; D gene: TRBD1; CDR3 protein: CASSLARTGVTGELFF; CDR3 DNA: TGTGCCAGCAGCTTAGCACGAACAGGGGTCACCGGGGAGCTGTTTTTT
V gene: TRBV6-5; J gene: TRBJ2-1; clone size: NA; D gene: NA; CDR3 protein: CASSYGSEQFF; CDR3 DNA: TGTGCCAGCAGTTACGGTTCTGAGCAGTTCTTC
V gene: TRBV4-1; J gene: TRBJ1-5; clone size: NA; D gene: NA; CDR3 protein: CASSQWEGVGQPQHF; CDR3 DNA: TGCGCCAGCAGCCAATGGGAGGGGGTGGGACAGCCCCAGCATTTT
V gene: TRBV5-8; J gene: TRBJ1-5; clone size: NA; D gene: NA; CDR3 protein: CASSSTGLGNQPQHF; CDR3 DNA: TGTGCCAGCAGCTCAACAGGTTTGGGCAATCAGCCCCAGCATTTT
V gene: TRBV6-1; J gene: TRBJ1-1; clone size: once; D gene: TRBD1; CDR3 protein: CASSAVTGVFTEAFF; CDR3 DNA: TGTGCCAGCAGTGCCGTGACAGGGGTCTTCACCGAAGCTTTCTTT
V gene: TRBV19; J gene: TRBJ2-2; clone size: NA; D gene: TRBD1; CDR3 protein: CASSIVGQGAGELFF; CDR3 DNA: TGTGCCAGTAGTATAGTTGGGCAGGGGGCCGGGGAGCTGTTTTTT
V gene: TRBV11-3; J gene: TRBJ1-2; clone size: NA; D gene: NA; CDR3 protein: CASSLDGMGYTF; CDR3 DNA: TGTGCCAGCAGCCTTGACGGGATGGGCTACACCTTC
V gene: TRBV19; J gene: TRBJ1-2; clone size: NA; D gene: NA; CDR3 protein: CASSRQSYGYTF; CDR3 DNA: TGTGCCAGTAGTCGGCAGAGCTATGGCTACACCTTC
V gene: TRBV19; J gene: TRBJ2-7; clone size: NA; D gene: NA; CDR3 protein: CASSKYGTYEQYF; CDR3 DNA: TGTGCCAGTAGTAAGTACGGAACCTACGAGCAGTACTTC
V gene: TRBV18; J gene: TRBJ2-3; clone size: NA; D gene: TRBD2; CDR3 protein: CASLSGGTDTQYF; CDR3 DNA: TGTGCCAGCCTTAGCGGGGGTACAGATACGCAGTATTTT
V gene: TRBV7-7; J gene: TRBJ2-7; clone size: NA; D gene: NA; CDR3 protein: CASSLQGTYEQYF; CDR3 DNA: TGTGCCAGCAGCTTACAAGGAACCTACGAGCAGTACTTC
V gene: TRBV18; J gene: TRBJ1-1; clone size: NA; D gene: NA; CDR3 protein: CASSRGQSNTEAFF; CDR3 DNA: TGTGCCAGCTCACGCGGACAGTCGAACACTGAAGCTTTCTTT
V gene: TRBV18; J gene: TRBJ1-1; clone size: NA; D gene: TRBD1; CDR3 protein: CASLWTGRNTEAFF; CDR3 DNA: TGTGCCAGCTTGTGGACAGGGCGGAACACTGAAGCTTTCTTT
V gene: TRBV18; J gene: TRBJ1-4; clone size: once; D gene: TRBD1; CDR3 protein: CASSPDRTHEKLFF; CDR3 DNA: TGTGCCAGCTCACCGGACAGGACCCATGAAAAACTGTTTTTT
V gene: TRBV27; J gene: TRBJ1-5; clone size: NA; D gene: NA; CDR3 protein: CASSPPGGPQHF; CDR3 DNA: TGTGCCAGCAGTCCCCCAGGCGGGCCCCAGCATTTT
V gene: TRBV7-2; J gene: TRBJ2-7; clone size: few; D gene: NA; CDR3 protein: CASSLKAEGEQYF; CDR3 DNA: TGTGCCAGCAGCTTAAAGGCGGAGGGCGAGCAGTACTTC
V gene: TRBV5-6; J gene: TRBJ1-4; clone size: NA; D gene: NA; CDR3 protein: CASSLRPEKLFF; CDR3 DNA: TGTGCCAGCAGCTTGCGTCCTGAAAAACTGTTTTTT
V gene: TRBV6-5; J gene: TRBJ2-7; clone size: once; D gene: NA; CDR3 protein: CASSYLAQGYEQYF; CDR3 DNA: TGTGCCAGCAGTTACCTTGCACAGGGCTACGAGCAGTACTTC
V gene: TRBV7-8; J gene: TRBJ1-5; clone size: NA; D gene: NA; CDR3 protein: CASSPRRMISNQPQHF; CDR3 DNA: TGTGCCAGCAGCCCCCGACGGATGATTAGCAATCAGCCCCAGCATTTT
V gene: TRBV18; J gene: TRBJ2-1; clone size: NA; D gene: NA; CDR3 protein: CASSPPYSRLRSEQFF; CDR3 DNA: TGTGCCAGCTCACCACCCTACTCTCGCCTCCGGAGTGAGCAGTTCTTC
V gene: TRBV18; J gene: TRBJ2-2; clone size: NA; D gene: NA; CDR3 protein: CASSLYHNTGELFF; CDR3 DNA: TGTGCCAGCTCACTCTACCATAACACCGGGGAGCTGTTTTTT
V gene: TRBV5-1; J gene: TRBJ2-3; clone size: NA; D gene: NA; CDR3 protein: CASSGGPDRTSQYF; CDR3 DNA: TGCGCCAGCAGCGGGGGACCTGACAGGACGTCGCAGTATTTT
V gene: TRBV6-1; J gene: TRBJ2-1; clone size: NA; D gene: TRBD2; CDR3 protein: CASSDERGPYNEQFF; CDR3 DNA: TGTGCCAGCAGTGACGAGCGGGGGCCCTACAATGAGCAGTTCTTC
V gene: TRBV15; J gene: TRBJ1-3; clone size: NA; D gene: NA; CDR3 protein: CATSRGGQNTIYF; CDR3 DNA: TGTGCCACCAGCAGAGGGGGCCAAAACACCATATATTTT
V gene: TRBV5-1; J gene: TRBJ1-5; clone size: NA; D gene: TRBD1; CDR3 protein: CASSLGTGPNQPQHF; CDR3 DNA: TGCGCCAGCAGCTTGGGGACAGGGCCAAATCAGCCCCAGCATTTT
V gene: TRBV18; J gene: TRBJ2-7; clone size: NA; D gene: NA; CDR3 protein: CASSPPSAGPEQYF; CDR3 DNA: TGTGCCAGCTCACCGCCTTCCGCGGGGCCCGAGCAGTACTTC
V gene: TRBV11-2; J gene: TRBJ2-7; clone size: NA; D gene: NA; CDR3 protein: CASSLSGPGHEQYF; CDR3 DNA: TGTGCCAGCAGCCTGTCCGGGCCAGGCCACGAGCAGTACTTC
V gene: TRBV7-2; J gene: TRBJ1-5; clone size: NA; D gene: NA; CDR3 protein: CASSADRYNQPQHF; CDR3 DNA: TGTGCCAGCAGCGCCGACAGGTACAATCAGCCCCAGCATTTT
V gene: TRBV28; J gene: TRBJ2-7; clone size: NA; D gene: NA; CDR3 protein: CASGSGRVSSYEQYF; CDR3 DNA: TGTGCCAGCGGCAGTGGACGGGTGAGCTCCTACGAGCAGTACTTC
V gene: TRBV5-1; J gene: TRBJ2-2; clone size: NA; D gene: NA; CDR3 protein: CASSSGTPNTGELFF; CDR3 DNA: TGCGCCAGCAGCTCCGGGACACCGAACACCGGGGAGCTGTTTTTT
V gene: TRBV5-6; J gene: TRBJ2-7; clone size: once; D gene: NA; CDR3 protein: CASSLAHSIYEQYF; CDR3 DNA: TGTGCCAGCAGCTTGGCCCACAGCATCTACGAGCAGTACTTC
V gene: TRBV2; J gene: TRBJ1-1; clone size: NA; D gene: TRBD1; CDR3 protein: CARGRQGNTEAFF; CDR3 DNA: TGTGCCAGGGGGAGACAGGGGAACACTGAAGCTTTCTTT
V gene: TRBV6-4; J gene: TRBJ2-3; clone size: few; D gene: TRBD2; CDR3 protein: CASSDAAGGTDTQYF; CDR3 DNA: TGTGCCAGCAGTGATGCGGCGGGGGGCACAGATACGCAGTATTTT
V gene: TRBV7-9; J gene: TRBJ2-7; clone size: NA; D gene: TRBD1; CDR3 protein: CASSPRTGTGNSYEQYF; CDR3 DNA: TGTGCCAGCAGCCCGCGAACCGGGACAGGGAATAGCTACGAGCAGTACTTC
V gene: TRBV15; J gene: TRBJ2-7; clone size: NA; D gene: NA; CDR3 protein: CATSHVGAVYEQYF; CDR3 DNA: TGTGCCACCAGCCATGTTGGGGCAGTCTACGAGCAGTACTTC
V gene: TRBV10-3; J gene: TRBJ2-5; clone size: NA; D gene: NA; CDR3 protein: CAISPTYQETQYF; CDR3 DNA: TGTGCCATCAGTCCGACGTACCAAGAGACCCAGTACTTC
V gene: TRBV5-4; J gene: TRBJ1-4; clone size: NA; D gene: TRBD1; CDR3 protein: CASSARGAATNEKLFF; CDR3 DNA: TGTGCCAGCAGCGCCAGGGGGGCTGCAACTAATGAAAAACTGTTTTTT
V gene: TRBV5-1; J gene: TRBJ1-1; clone size: NA; D gene: TRBD1; CDR3 protein: CASSLAGDSRNTEAFF; CDR3 DNA: TGCGCCAGCAGCTTGGCCGGGGACAGTAGGAACACTGAAGCTTTCTTT
V gene: TRBV4-1; J gene: TRBJ1-4; clone size: few; D gene: NA; CDR3 protein: CASSQDTIAGTTTNEKLFF; CDR3 DNA: TGCGCCAGCAGCCAAGATACGATCGCAGGGACAACAACTAATGAAAAACTGTTTTTT
V gene: TRBV28; J gene: TRBJ2-7; clone size: NA; D gene: TRBD2; CDR3 protein: CASSSNPETSGLSYEQYF; CDR3 DNA: TGTGCCAGCAGTTCCAACCCTGAGACTAGCGGGCTCTCCTACGAGCAGTACTTC